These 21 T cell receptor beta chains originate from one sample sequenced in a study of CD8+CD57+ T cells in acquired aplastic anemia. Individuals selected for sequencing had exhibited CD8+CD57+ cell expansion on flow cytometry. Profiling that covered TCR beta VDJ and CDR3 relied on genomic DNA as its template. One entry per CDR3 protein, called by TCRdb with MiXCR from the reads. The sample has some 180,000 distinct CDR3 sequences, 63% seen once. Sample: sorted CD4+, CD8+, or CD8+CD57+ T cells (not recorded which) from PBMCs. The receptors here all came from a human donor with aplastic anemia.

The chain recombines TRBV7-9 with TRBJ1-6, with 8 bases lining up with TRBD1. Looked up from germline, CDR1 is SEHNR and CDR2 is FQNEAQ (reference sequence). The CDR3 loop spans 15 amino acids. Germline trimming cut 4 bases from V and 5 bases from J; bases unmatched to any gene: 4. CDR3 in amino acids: CASSSVDRDNSPLHF. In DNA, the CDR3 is TGTGCCAGCAGCTCCGTGGACAGGGATAATTCACCCCTCCACTTT.

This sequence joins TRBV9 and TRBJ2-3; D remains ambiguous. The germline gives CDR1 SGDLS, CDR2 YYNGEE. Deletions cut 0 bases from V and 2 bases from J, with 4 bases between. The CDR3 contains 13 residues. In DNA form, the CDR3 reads TGTGCCAGCAGCGTAGTTAACACAGATACGCAGTATTTT. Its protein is CASSVVNTDTQYF.

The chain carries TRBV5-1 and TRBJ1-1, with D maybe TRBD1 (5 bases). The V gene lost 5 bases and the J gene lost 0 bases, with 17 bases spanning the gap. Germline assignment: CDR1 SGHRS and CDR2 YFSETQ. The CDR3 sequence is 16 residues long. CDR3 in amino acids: CASRPDSYYMNTEAFF. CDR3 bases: TGCGCCAGCAGACCCGACAGCTACTACATGAACACTGAAGCTTTCTTT.

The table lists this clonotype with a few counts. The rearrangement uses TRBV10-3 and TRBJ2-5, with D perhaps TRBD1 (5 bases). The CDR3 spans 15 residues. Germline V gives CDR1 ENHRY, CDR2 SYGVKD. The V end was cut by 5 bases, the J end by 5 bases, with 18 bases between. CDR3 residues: CAISKDTAAPETQYF. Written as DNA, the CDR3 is TGTGCCATCAGTAAGGACACGGCGGCCCCGGAGACCCAGTACTTC.

CDR3 in amino acids: CSATGTGRNEQYF. The DNA for the CDR3 is TGCAGTGCTACCGGGACAGGGAGAAACGAGCAGTACTTC. The chain has TRBV20-1 and TRBJ2-7, with TRBD1 matching 9 bases. With 4 bases clipped from V and 5 bases from J, the junction kept 6 bases outside the gene matches. This CDR3 region has 13 residues. Germline V lookup: CDR1 DFQATT, CDR2 SNEGSKA (reference sequence).

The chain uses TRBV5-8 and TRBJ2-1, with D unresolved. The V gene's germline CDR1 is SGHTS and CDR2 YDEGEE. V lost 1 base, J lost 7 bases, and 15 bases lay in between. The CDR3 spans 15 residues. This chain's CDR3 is CASSLIGSSRNEQFF. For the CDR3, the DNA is TGTGCCAGCAGCTTGATCGGATCCTCCCGGAATGAGCAGTTCTTC.

CDR3 protein: CAIGDIADQPQHF. The CDR3, as DNA: TGTGCCATCGGCGACATAGCCGATCAGCCCCAGCATTTT. The chain recombines TRBV10-3 with TRBJ1-5; D call uncertain. V was cut by 8 bases and J by 5 bases, with 13 bases left in between. This CDR3 region has 13 residues. Per germline, CDR1 ENHRY and CDR2 SYGVKD.

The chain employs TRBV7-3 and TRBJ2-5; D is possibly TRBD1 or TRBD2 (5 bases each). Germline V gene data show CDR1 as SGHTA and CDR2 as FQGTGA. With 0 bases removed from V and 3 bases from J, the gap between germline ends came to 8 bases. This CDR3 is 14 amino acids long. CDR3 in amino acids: CASSLTGTEETQYF. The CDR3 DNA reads TGTGCCAGCAGCTTAACGGGGACGGAAGAGACCCAGTACTTC.

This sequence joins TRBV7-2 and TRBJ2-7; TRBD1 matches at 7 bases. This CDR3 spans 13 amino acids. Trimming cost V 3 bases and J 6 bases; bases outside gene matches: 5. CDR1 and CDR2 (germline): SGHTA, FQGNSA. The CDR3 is CASSLGNRGEQYF. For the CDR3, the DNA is TGTGCCAGCAGCTTGGGTAACAGGGGCGAGCAGTACTTC.

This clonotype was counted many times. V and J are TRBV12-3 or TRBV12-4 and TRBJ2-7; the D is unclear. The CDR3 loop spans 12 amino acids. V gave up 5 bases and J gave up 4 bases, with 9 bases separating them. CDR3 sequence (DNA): TGTGCCAGCAGTCCAAGTGGGTACGAGCAGTACTTC. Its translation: CASSPSGYEQYF.

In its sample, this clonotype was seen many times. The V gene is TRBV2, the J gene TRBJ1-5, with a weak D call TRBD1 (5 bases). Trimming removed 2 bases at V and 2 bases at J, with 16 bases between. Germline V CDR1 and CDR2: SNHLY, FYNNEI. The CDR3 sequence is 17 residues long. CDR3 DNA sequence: TGTGCCAGCAGTGAAAGGGAGTTGGGGGTTGGCAATCAGCCCCAGCATTTT. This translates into CASSERELGVGNQPQHF. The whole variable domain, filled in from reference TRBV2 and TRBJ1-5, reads EPEVTQTPSHQVTQMGQEVILRCVPISNHLYFYWYRQILGQKVEFLVSFYNNEISEKSEIFDDQFSVERPDGSNFTLKIRSTKLEDSAMYFCASSERELGVGNQPQHFGDGTRLSIL.

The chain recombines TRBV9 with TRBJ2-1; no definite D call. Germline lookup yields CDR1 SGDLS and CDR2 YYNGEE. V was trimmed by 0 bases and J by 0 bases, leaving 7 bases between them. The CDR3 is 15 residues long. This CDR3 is CASSVDTVSYNEQFF. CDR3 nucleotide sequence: TGTGCCAGCAGCGTAGACACAGTCTCCTACAATGAGCAGTTCTTC.

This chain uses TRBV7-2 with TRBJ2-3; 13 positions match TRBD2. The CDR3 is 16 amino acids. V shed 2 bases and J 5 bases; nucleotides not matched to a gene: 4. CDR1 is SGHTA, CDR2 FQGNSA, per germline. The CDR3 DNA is TGTGCCAGCAGCTTAATGCGGACTAGCGGGGGAGATACGCAGTATTTT. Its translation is CASSLMRTSGGDTQYF. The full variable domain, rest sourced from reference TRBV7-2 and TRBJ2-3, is GAGVSQSPSNKVTEKGKDVELRCDPISGHTALYWYRQSLGQGLEFLIYFQGNSAPDKSGLPSDRFSAERTGGSVSTLTIQRTQQEDSAVYLCASSLMRTSGGDTQYFGPGTRLTVL.

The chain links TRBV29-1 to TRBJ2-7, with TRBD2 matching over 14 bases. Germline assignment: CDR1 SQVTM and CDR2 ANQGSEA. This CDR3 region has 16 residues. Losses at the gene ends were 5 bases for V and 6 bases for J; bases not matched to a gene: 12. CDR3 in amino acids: CSVLGLAGGEGGEQYF. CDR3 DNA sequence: TGCAGCGTTCTTGGACTAGCGGGAGGAGAGGGGGGCGAGCAGTACTTC.

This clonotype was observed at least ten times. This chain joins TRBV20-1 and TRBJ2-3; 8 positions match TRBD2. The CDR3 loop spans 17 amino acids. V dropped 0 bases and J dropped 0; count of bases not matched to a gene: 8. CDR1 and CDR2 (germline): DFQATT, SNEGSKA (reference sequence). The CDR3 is CSARDSLLAVSTDTQYF. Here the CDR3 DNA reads TGCAGTGCTAGAGACTCTCTACTAGCGGTTAGCACAGATACGCAGTATTTT.

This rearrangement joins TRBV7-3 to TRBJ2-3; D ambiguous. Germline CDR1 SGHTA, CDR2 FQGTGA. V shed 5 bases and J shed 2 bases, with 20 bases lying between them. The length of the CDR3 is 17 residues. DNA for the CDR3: TGTGCCAGCAGCCCATCGGTCGGCGGTGTCAACACAGATACGCAGTATTTT. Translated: CASSPSVGGVNTDTQYF. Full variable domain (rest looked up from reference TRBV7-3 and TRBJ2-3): GAGVSQTPSNKVTEKGKYVELRCDPISGHTALYWYRQSLGQGPEFLIYFQGTGAADDSGLPNDRFFAVRPEGSVSTLKIQRTERGDSAVYLCASSPSVGGVNTDTQYFGPGTRLTVL.

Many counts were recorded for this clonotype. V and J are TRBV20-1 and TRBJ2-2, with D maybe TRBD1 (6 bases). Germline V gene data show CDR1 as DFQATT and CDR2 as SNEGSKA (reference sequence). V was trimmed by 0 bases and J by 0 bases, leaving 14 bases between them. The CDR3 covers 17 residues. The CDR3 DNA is TGCAGTGCTAGAGATTCGGGACATACCGCGAACACCGGGGAGCTGTTTTTT. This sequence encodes CSARDSGHTANTGELFF.

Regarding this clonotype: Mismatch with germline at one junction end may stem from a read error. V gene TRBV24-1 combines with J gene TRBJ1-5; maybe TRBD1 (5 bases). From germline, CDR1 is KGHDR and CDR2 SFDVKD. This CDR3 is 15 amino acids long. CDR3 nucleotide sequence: TGTGCCACCAGTGATTTTTCGAGGGGAGATCAGCCCCAGCGTTTC. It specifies CATSDFSRGDQPQRF.

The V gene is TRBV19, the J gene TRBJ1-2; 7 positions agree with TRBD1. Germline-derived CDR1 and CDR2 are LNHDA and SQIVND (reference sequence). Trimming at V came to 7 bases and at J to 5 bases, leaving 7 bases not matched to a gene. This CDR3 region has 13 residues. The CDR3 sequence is CASKRQGGYGYTF. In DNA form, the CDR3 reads TGTGCCAGTAAAAGGCAGGGGGGTTATGGCTACACCTTC.

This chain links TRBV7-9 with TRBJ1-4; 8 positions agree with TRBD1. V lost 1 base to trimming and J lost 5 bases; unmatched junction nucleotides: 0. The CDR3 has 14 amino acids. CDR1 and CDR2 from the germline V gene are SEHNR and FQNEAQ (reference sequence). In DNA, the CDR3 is TGTGCCAGCAGCTTAGGGACAGGGAATGAAAAACTGTTTTTT. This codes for CASSLGTGNEKLFF.

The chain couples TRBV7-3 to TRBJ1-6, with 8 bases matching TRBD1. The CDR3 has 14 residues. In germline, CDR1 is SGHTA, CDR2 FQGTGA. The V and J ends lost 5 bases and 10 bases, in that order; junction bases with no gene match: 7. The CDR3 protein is CASSGTGLGSPLHF. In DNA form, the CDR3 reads TGTGCCAGCAGCGGGACAGGACTAGGATCACCCCTCCACTTT. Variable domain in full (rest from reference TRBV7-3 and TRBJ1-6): GAGVSQTPSNKVTEKGKYVELRCDPISGHTALYWYRQSLGQGPEFLIYFQGTGAADDSGLPNDRFFAVRPEGSVSTLKIQRTERGDSAVYLCASSGTGLGSPLHFGNGTRLTVT.